This note documents a single TCR beta chain sequence. The target of this receptor is not known. Per-base quality was not reported, and no clone a single base away is much larger than it. Participants in the prospective study were aged roughly 18 to 89 years, lived in under 30 United States geographic areas, and enrolled through a virtual design. To assign participants to cohorts, the prospective study relied on clinical history that participants themselves reported in a screening survey and a study questionnaire. Recovered participants in ImmuneRACE Cohort 3 were defined by two consecutive negative NP/OP PCR tests, clearance by a healthcare professional, or resolution of symptoms. Mobile phlebotomists in the prospective study collected whole blood, serum and a nasopharyngeal or oropharyngeal swab from every participant. Participants in the prospective study had the option to provide additional blood draws and questionnaires over a roughly 2-month period. Prospective study blood samples were shipped either frozen or at room temperature before DNA extraction.

TCRbeta CDR3 regions were amplified from genomic DNA by means of the immunoSEQ Assay, a bias-controlled multiplex PCR. Turning to the authors' computational methods: The number of nucleated cells in each sample was estimated by amplification of reference gene primers within the assay. Sequence reads were collapsed and filtered to measure the absolute abundance of every unique TCRbeta CDR3 rearrangement. For each sample, productive Simpson clonality was calculated as the square root of Simpson's diversity index over productive rearrangements. Drawn from immuneACCESS, this table holds only the in-frame rearrangements with V and J called that TCRdb kept. Clones are partly lost; checked studies trace under half to an unresolved V gene and leave the rest unexplained. V and J calls and clone size follow that table, whereas D and trimming were derived from the DNA. The sample contains more than 200,000 clones, 84% of them found a single time. The top ten constitute 1.8% of the sample.

V loses 5 bases of germline sequence and J loses 4 bases, and the interval between the two ends is 8 bases. Sequences SGHNT (CDR1) and YENEEA (CDR2) are obtained from the germline V gene. From cysteine to phenylalanine, the CDR3 is 13 amino acids long. Of the read, only the CDR3 DNA is kept; its 39 bases are in frame from base 1. The sample is drawn from a study of blood T cell repertoires in COVID-19 (dated by TCRdb to the early 2020s). General notes on the study: Collaborator samples came from the United States, Italy and Spain and covered acute and convalescent phases of COVID-19. The prospective study material was composed of cDNA or gDNA derived from T cells, B-cell-depleted T cells, or PBMCs. The dataset comprised deeply sampled blood TCRbeta repertoires from subjects exposed to, actively infected with, or recovered from COVID-19. The repertoires were released in a freely available public database meant as a resource for research on the immune response to SARS-CoV-2. Samples were obtained from the ongoing ImmuneRACE study (first 160 participants) and from 1,254 subjects provided by 6 global collaborators. A de-identified subject ID, COVID-19 status, age in years and sex were almost always included in the sample metadata. Where available, HLA class I and class II types were taken from metadata supplied by the sample provider and were not determined by assay-based typing. The research as a whole found: Clinical and demographic metadata were provided uncurated, with the amount varying by source and participant.

This receptor was identified in a man between 60 and 75 years old who had recovered from COVID-19. Sequencing input: PBMCs or T cells enriched from blood (not recorded which). This chain is built from TRBV11-3 and TRBJ2-2, and perhaps TRBD1 as D gene, on 5 matching bases. The sequenced DNA: TGTGCCAGCAGCCACAGGCTCACCGGGGAGCTGTTTTTT. This codes for CASSHRLTGELFF.